The rows below give T cell receptor beta chains drawn from one sample of a study of T-cell memory formation after mild COVID-19. TCRdb reprocessed the 5' RACE reads with MiXCR, giving one entry per CDR3 protein. The sample includes 350,000 to 500,000 distinct CDR3 sequences, under 25% of them seen just once. The specimen sequenced was PBMCs or a T cell subset sorted from them (not recorded which). The source is an adult woman who had mild COVID-19 (a few samples of this study predate the infection). Cell type and time point are not known. Both conserved end residues are part of each CDR3. The D gene is left open where the match is weak. Some rows mark clone size as missing; the rest say once, few, many or name a class of expanded clone.

J,V,size,D,DNA,CDR3
TRBJ2-1,TRBV4-2,NA,NA,TGTGCCAGCAGCCCCCCGGGGGCGGGATTGAATGAGCAGTTCTTC,CASSPPGAGLNEQFF
TRBJ2-1,TRBV7-9,NA,TRBD2,TGTGCCAGCAGTACCGGGACTAGCAACAGTAATGAGCAGTTCTTC,CASSTGTSNSNEQFF
TRBJ2-5,TRBV7-7,NA,NA,TGTGCCAGCAGCGTCACCGGGACAAACGGAGAGACCCAGTACTTC,CASSVTGTNGETQYF
TRBJ2-5,TRBV29-1,few,TRBD2,TGCAGCGTCCTCGACGGTACCGGGACTAGCGGGACTGTGGAGACCCAGTACTTC,CSVLDGTGTSGTVETQYF
TRBJ2-2,TRBV27,few,NA,TGTGCCAGCAAACAAGGGTCAACGAACACCGGGGAGCTGTTTTTT,CASKQGSTNTGELFF
TRBJ1-1,TRBV7-3,NA,NA,TGTGCCAGCAGCTTAAGGGCCATCGGGACGGACACTGAAGCTTTCTTT,CASSLRAIGTDTEAFF
TRBJ2-3,TRBV2,NA,TRBD1,TGTGCCAGCGGCGACAGGGGTATAGGCACAGATACGCAGTATTTT,CASGDRGIGTDTQYF
TRBJ2-7,TRBV6-5,NA,TRBD1,TGTGCCAGCAGTTACGAGCCCCGGGGACAGGGCAACTACGAGCAGTACTTC,CASSYEPRGQGNYEQYF
TRBJ2-7,TRBV5-1,medium-sized,TRBD1,TGTGCCAGCAGCTCCGGACAGGGCTACGAGCAGTACTTC,CASSSGQGYEQYF
TRBJ2-2,TRBV20-1,NA,NA,TGCAGTGCGCAGGGACCCTACACCGGGGAGCTGTTTTTT,CSAQGPYTGELFF
TRBJ1-5,TRBV5-5,few,NA,TGTGCCAGCAGCTTGGAGCGGCCGACCGGGAGCAATCAGCCCCAGCATTTT,CASSLERPTGSNQPQHF
TRBJ2-1,TRBV4-2,NA,NA,TGTGCCAGCAGCCAAGTCCGGCGCGGGGTTTGGTACAATGAGCAGTTCTTC,CASSQVRRGVWYNEQFF
TRBJ2-7,TRBV7-8,NA,TRBD1,TGTGCCAGCAGCTCCACGACAGGGGCCAGCTACGAGCAGTACTTC,CASSSTTGASYEQYF
TRBJ2-5,TRBV30,few,NA,TGTGCCTGGGAGCCCCGGGCAGGGGTTGAGACCCAGTACTTC,CAWEPRAGVETQYF
TRBJ1-5,TRBV7-9,once,NA,TGTGCCAGCAGCTTAGGTTTCCAGAGAATGAGGGATCAGCCCCAGCATTTT,CASSLGFQRMRDQPQHF
TRBJ2-2,TRBV7-8,NA,NA,TGTGCCAGCAGCTTACCTCGGGTCGGAAGTGCGGCCGGGGAGCTGTTTTTT,CASSLPRVGSAAGELFF
TRBJ2-5,TRBV5-1,few,TRBD1,TGCGCCAGCAGCGACAAGGGACAGGTGCCTCAAGAGACCCAGTACTTC,CASSDKGQVPQETQYF
TRBJ2-1,TRBV12-3/TRBV12-4,NA,NA,TGTGCCAGCAGTTTCGTAGAAGGCCGCAATGAGCAGTTCTTC,CASSFVEGRNEQFF
TRBJ2-1,TRBV7-2,few,NA,TGTGCCAGCAGCTTAAGGGACATCGCGTTCTTC,CASSLRDIAFF
TRBJ2-7,TRBV11-2,many,NA,TGTGCCAGCAGCTTAGGAGTGAATTTATACGAGCAGTACTTC,CASSLGVNLYEQYF
TRBJ2-3,TRBV7-9,NA,TRBD2,TGTGCCAGCAGCATACGACTAGCGGGACCCCATTTT,CASSIRLAGPHF
TRBJ2-1,TRBV20-1,NA,TRBD2,TGCAGTGCTAGAGATGCTAGCGGGAGGGCGAATGAGCAGTTCTTC,CSARDASGRANEQFF
TRBJ2-2,TRBV7-8,few,NA,TGTGCCAGCAGCCTATGGTTGCAGGGGTACACCGGGGAGCTGTTTTTT,CASSLWLQGYTGELFF
TRBJ1-1,TRBV29-1,NA,NA,TGCAGCGTTGAGGCTGGCACTGAAGCTTTCTTT,CSVEAGTEAFF
TRBJ1-1,TRBV5-1,NA,TRBD1,TGCGCCAGCAGCATGGGGACAGGAAACACTGAAGCTTTCTTT,CASSMGTGNTEAFF
TRBJ2-5,TRBV15,NA,TRBD1,TGTGCCACCAGCAGAGGAAACAGGGGGGAGACCCAGTACTTC,CATSRGNRGETQYF
TRBJ2-7,TRBV11-2,NA,TRBD2,TGTGCCAGCAGCCTTTCAGCGGGAGGGAGCTACGAGCAGTACTTC,CASSLSAGGSYEQYF
TRBJ1-1,TRBV9,NA,NA,TGTGCCAGCAGCGTAGCGGCAGACACTGAAGCTTTCTTT,CASSVAADTEAFF
TRBJ1-5,TRBV5-1,NA,NA,TGCGCCAGCAGCTTGGAGGGGCAGGGCAATCAGCCCCAGCATTTT,CASSLEGQGNQPQHF
TRBJ2-2,TRBV15,NA,NA,TGTGCCACCGCCCAGGGCCCCGGGGAGCTGTTTTTT,CATAQGPGELFF
TRBJ2-3,TRBV4-1,NA,NA,TGCGCCAGCAGCCAGTACAAGGAAGATACGCAGTATTTT,CASSQYKEDTQYF
TRBJ1-1,TRBV7-9,NA,NA,TGTGCCAGCAGCTTAGGATTAGCGTCGGCTTTCTTT,CASSLGLASAFF
TRBJ2-7,TRBV25-1,few,TRBD2,TGTGCCAGCAGATTAGCGGGACCGTACTACGAGCAGTACTTC,CASRLAGPYYEQYF
TRBJ2-1,TRBV14,few,NA,TGTGCCAGCAGCGTTAATAGTGGTCCACTTTTGGGTTCCTCCTACAATGAGCAGTTCTTC,CASSVNSGPLLGSSYNEQFF
TRBJ2-7,TRBV5-4,NA,NA,TGTGCCAGCAGCGAGGGCCGGCTCTACGAGCAGTACTTC,CASSEGRLYEQYF
TRBJ2-1,TRBV5-6,NA,TRBD2,TGTGCCAGCAGCCGACAGGTTATGACTAGCGGGTACAATGAGCAGTTCTTC,CASSRQVMTSGYNEQFF
TRBJ2-1,TRBV7-8,once,NA,TGTGCCAGCAGCTTACTTTCGGGTAGCGGAACCCGCAATGAGCAGTTCTTC,CASSLLSGSGTRNEQFF
TRBJ1-2,TRBV14,NA,NA,TGTGCCAGCAGCCAAGTTACACTAAACTATGGCTACACCTTC,CASSQVTLNYGYTF
TRBJ2-7,TRBV3-1,few,NA,TGTGCCAGCGTACATCCCGGAACCTACGAGCAGTACTTC,CASVHPGTYEQYF
TRBJ1-5,TRBV5-6,NA,TRBD1,TGTGCCAGCAGCCAAGGACAGGGGATCAATCAGCCCCAGCATTTT,CASSQGQGINQPQHF
TRBJ2-1,TRBV7-8,NA,TRBD2,TGTGCCAGCAGCTTAGGGTTTAGCGGGCACAATGAGCAGTTCTTC,CASSLGFSGHNEQFF
TRBJ2-7,TRBV10-3,few,NA,TGTGCCATCAGTGTAACCCTCCTCTACGAGCAGTACTTC,CAISVTLLYEQYF
TRBJ2-5,TRBV12-3/TRBV12-4,NA,NA,TGTGCCAGCAGCTCTCTGCCCCAAGAGACCCAGTACTTC,CASSSLPQETQYF
TRBJ2-7,TRBV7-9,NA,TRBD1,TGTGCCAGCAGCTTAGGGGACAGTGAGCAGTACTTC,CASSLGDSEQYF
TRBJ2-5,TRBV7-2,few,TRBD2,TGTGCCAGCAGCTTTGCCCTCGCGGGAGGGCCCTGGGAGACCCAGTACTTC,CASSFALAGGPWETQYF
TRBJ1-1,TRBV7-2,NA,TRBD1,TGTGCCAGCAGCTCTCACAGGGGCACTGAAGCTTTCTTT,CASSSHRGTEAFF
TRBJ2-2,TRBV6-2/TRBV6-3,few,TRBD1,TGTGCCAGCAGCTGGAGGACAGGGGGCTCCGGGGAGCTGTTTTTT,CASSWRTGGSGELFF
TRBJ2-3,TRBV30,many,NA,TGTGCCTGGAGTGGTTGGGGCAGGACAGATACGCAGTATTTT,CAWSGWGRTDTQYF
TRBJ1-5,TRBV29-1,NA,NA,TGCAGCGTTTCTCAGAACCGGGACCAGCCCCAGCATTTT,CSVSQNRDQPQHF
TRBJ1-3,TRBV5-5,few,TRBD1,TGTGCCAGCAGCTCGCTCAGTGGACAGGGGATGTTTGGAAACACCATATATTTT,CASSSLSGQGMFGNTIYF
TRBJ1-5,TRBV27,NA,NA,TGTGCCAGCAGTTTAAACAGGGCTAACCAGCCCCAGCATTTT,CASSLNRANQPQHF
TRBJ1-6,TRBV3-1,NA,NA,TGTGCCAGCAGCCAAGGTTTCGGGGGATATAATTCACCCCTCCACTTT,CASSQGFGGYNSPLHF
TRBJ2-1,TRBV7-9,NA,NA,TGTGCCAGCAGCTTGAGGGGGGGAGACGGGTCCAATGAGCAGTTCTTC,CASSLRGGDGSNEQFF
TRBJ1-3,TRBV4-2,NA,NA,TGTGCCAGCAGCCAAGCCGGGACCGGAAACACCATATATTTT,CASSQAGTGNTIYF
TRBJ1-1,TRBV19,NA,NA,TGTGCCAGTAGTATAGTGACTATGAGCACTGAAGCTTTCTTT,CASSIVTMSTEAFF
TRBJ2-3,TRBV29-1,few,TRBD2,TGCAGCGTTTTGGTAGCGGGGGGCACAGATACGCAGTATTTT,CSVLVAGGTDTQYF
TRBJ2-7,TRBV4-1,few,NA,TGCGCCAGCAGCCAAAATGCCGGGTCGAGCTCCTACGAGCAGTACTTC,CASSQNAGSSSYEQYF
TRBJ1-1,TRBV30,NA,NA,TGTGCCTGGATTCCTCCTCCACAGGAGAAAACGGTTGAAGCTTTCTTT,CAWIPPPQEKTVEAFF